This note documents a single TCR beta chain sequence. The germline V gene has CDR1 MNHNS and CDR2 SASEGT. CDR3 length: 15 residues. V lost 6 bases to trimming and J lost 0 bases, with 12 bases between them. The record originates from a study of T cells in localized non-small cell lung cancer. Using immunoSEQ multiplex PCR, the repertoire was profiled, and TCRdb retains in-frame clones only, with some absent. The table shows tens of thousands of clones, with approximately 84% occurring only once. V gene TRBV6-1 combines with J gene TRBJ1-3, with a tentative D call TRBD1 (5 bases). Here the sequenced sample was peripheral blood, taken before any cancer treatment. The clonotype was recovered from a female donor of 60 years or more with stage I lung adenocarcinoma. CDR3 protein: CASRPRQHSGNTIYF. For the CDR3, the DNA is TGTGCCAGCAGACCAAGACAGCACTCTGGAAACACCATATATTTT.